The clone carrying this TCR beta chain came up many times. Its target is unknown. The germline V and J ends were trimmed by 6 bases and 4 bases, with 21 bases remaining between them. CDR1 SEHNR and CDR2 FQNEAQ come from the germline V gene (reference sequence). CDR3 length: 16 amino acids. Total RNA, at least 6 micrograms per sample, was extracted from PBMCs. Alongside a J-beta primer mix, a sample-barcoded 5' primer served in a second PCR lasting roughly 6 to 12 cycles. Sequencing yielded, for each sample, at least 3 million paired-end reads carrying CDR3. MiXCR, applied by TCRdb to the 5' RACE reads, yields one record per CDR3 protein. The table lists more than 800,000 distinct CDR3 sequences, 29% of them singletons. This entry comes from a study of blood T cells in healthy people across ages. Study details: The capture of about one barcoded beta molecule per two T cells was achieved by template switching. Study outcomes and limitations: Researchers said unsorted PBMCs prevented a conclusive naive versus antigen-experienced comparison.

The chain combines TRBV7-9 with TRBJ1-2; no definite D call. Sequences were obtained from blood. The receptor comes from a woman of 80 years or more in good health. In nucleotides, the CDR3 is TGTGCCAGCAGTCTTAGAGGCCCGGCCGGAGCCTATGGCTACACCTTC. Protein: CASSLRGPAGAYGYTF.